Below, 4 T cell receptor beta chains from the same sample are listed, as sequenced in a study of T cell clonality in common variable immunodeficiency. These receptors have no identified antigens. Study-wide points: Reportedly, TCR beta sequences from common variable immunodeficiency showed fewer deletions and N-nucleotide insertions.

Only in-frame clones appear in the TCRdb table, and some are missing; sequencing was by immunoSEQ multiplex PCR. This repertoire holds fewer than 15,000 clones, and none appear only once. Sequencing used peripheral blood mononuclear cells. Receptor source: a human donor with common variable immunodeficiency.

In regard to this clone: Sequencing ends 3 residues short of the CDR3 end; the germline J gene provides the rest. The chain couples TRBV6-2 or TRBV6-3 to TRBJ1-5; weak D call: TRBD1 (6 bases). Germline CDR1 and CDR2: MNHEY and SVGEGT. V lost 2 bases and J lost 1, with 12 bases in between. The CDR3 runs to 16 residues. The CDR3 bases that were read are TGTGCCAGCAGTTACGGCCAGGGGAGAAGCAATCAGCCC. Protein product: CASSYGQGRSNQP. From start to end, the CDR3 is CASSYGQGRSNQPQHF.

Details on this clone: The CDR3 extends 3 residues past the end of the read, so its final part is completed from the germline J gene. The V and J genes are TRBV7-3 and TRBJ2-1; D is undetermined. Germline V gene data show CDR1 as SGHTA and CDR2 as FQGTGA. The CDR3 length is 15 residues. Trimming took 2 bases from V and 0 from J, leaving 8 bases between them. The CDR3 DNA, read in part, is TGTGCCAGCAGCTTATCCGGTAGCTCCTACAATGAG. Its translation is CASSLSGSSYNE. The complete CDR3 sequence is CASSLSGSSYNEQFF.

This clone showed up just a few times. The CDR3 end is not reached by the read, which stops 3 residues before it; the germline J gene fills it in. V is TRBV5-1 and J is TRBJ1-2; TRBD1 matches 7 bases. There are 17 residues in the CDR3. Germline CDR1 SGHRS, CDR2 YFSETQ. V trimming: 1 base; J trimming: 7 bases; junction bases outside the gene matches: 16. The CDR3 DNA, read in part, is TGCGCCAGCAGCTTGTATCTTACAGTGGGGGACAGCGGTGGC. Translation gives CASSLYLTVGDSGG. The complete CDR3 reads CASSLYLTVGDSGGYTF.

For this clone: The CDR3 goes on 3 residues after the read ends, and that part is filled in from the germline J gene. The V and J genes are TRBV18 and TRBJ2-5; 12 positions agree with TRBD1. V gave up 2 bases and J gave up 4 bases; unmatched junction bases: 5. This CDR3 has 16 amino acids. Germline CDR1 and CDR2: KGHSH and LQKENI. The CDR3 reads CASSPYRDRGRETQYF. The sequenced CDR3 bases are TGTGCCAGCTCACCATACCGGGACAGGGGGCGAGAGACC. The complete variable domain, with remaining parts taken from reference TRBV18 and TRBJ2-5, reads NAGVMQNPRHLVRRRGQEARLRCSPMKGHSHVYWYRQLPEEGLKFMVYLQKENIIDESGMPKERFSAEFPKEGPSILRIQQVVRGDSAAYFCASSPYRDRGRETQYFGPGTRLLVL.